These 5 T cell receptor beta chains were all obtained from the same sample, sequenced in a study of low-dose radiotherapy and immunotherapy resistance in tumors. TRAV- and TRBV-specific primers were used for first-strand cDNA, which covered alpha and beta chains. The authors amplified TCRs for 20 to 25 PCR cycles with a constant-region primer and a V-primer adapter. TCRdb fed the reads into MiXCR, producing one record per CDR3 protein. The data contain about 12,000 distinct CDR3 sequences, about four fifths of them singletons. These receptor sequences come from a human donor with advanced metastatic prostate, ovarian, gallbladder or colorectal cancer (not recorded which). This table probably holds off-target reads from a library built for another chain.

This chain connects TRBV15 to TRBJ2-1, with 10 bases matching TRBD2. Trimming took 9 bases from V and 3 from J; bases not matched to a gene: 2. CDR3 length: 13 amino acids. The germline V gene encodes CDR1 LNHNV and CDR2 YYDKDF (reference sequence). In DNA form, the CDR3 reads TGTGCCACTGCTAGCGGGAGCTACAATGAGCAGTTCTTC. This translates into CATASGSYNEQFF. The whole variable domain, filled in from reference TRBV15 and TRBJ2-1, reads DAMVIQNPRYQVTQFGKPVTLSCSQTLNHNVMYWYQQKSSQAPKLLFHYYDKDFNNEADTPDNFQSRRPNTSFCFLDIRSPGLGDTAMYLCATASGSYNEQFFGPGTRLTVL.

This chain connects TRBV2 to TRBJ2-1, with no clear D. Trimming left V 0 bases short and J 12 bases short, with 9 bases between. Germline CDR1 reads SNHLY; CDR2 reads FYNNEI. This CDR3 has 12 residues. CDR3: CASSEAGSWQFF. DNA for the CDR3: TGTGCCAGCAGTGAAGCGGGCTCGTGGCAGTTCTTC. Variable domain in full (rest from reference TRBV2 and TRBJ2-1): EPEVTQTPSHQVTQMGQEVILRCVPISNHLYFYWYRQILGQKVEFLVSFYNNEISEKSEIFDDQFSVERPDGSNFTLKIRSTKLEDSAMYFCASSEAGSWQFFGPGTRLTVL.

This clonotype came up once. The chain recombines TRBV20-1 with TRBJ2-6; D perhaps matches TRBD1 (5 bases). The V gene's germline CDR1 is DFQATT and CDR2 SNEGSKA (reference sequence). V gave up 5 bases and J gave up 0 bases, with 14 bases separating them. The CDR3 has 16 amino acids. Here the CDR3 reads CSAGNQGGSGANVLTF. CDR3 sequence (DNA): TGCAGTGCTGGAAACCAGGGCGGCTCTGGGGCCAACGTCCTGACTTTC.

The genes are TRBV15 and TRBJ2-2; D might be TRBD2 (5 bases). The CDR3 extends over 15 amino acids. The V gene's germline CDR1 is LNHNV and CDR2 YYDKDF (reference sequence). V lost 3 bases and J 1 base, leaving 9 bases between the germline ends. The CDR3 sequence is CATSSTRGNTGELFF. The CDR3 coding sequence is TGTGCCACCAGCAGTACTCGGGGGAACACCGGGGAGCTGTTTTTT.

This chain joins TRBV7-9 and TRBJ1-5; a possible D gene is TRBD1 (5 bases). Trimming left V 5 bases short and J 1 base short, with 9 bases between. The CDR3 consists of 14 residues. In germline, CDR1 is SEHNR, CDR2 FQNEAQ (reference sequence). CDR3 protein: CASSRGDSNQPQHF. DNA for the CDR3: TGTGCCAGCAGCCGAGGGGACAGCAATCAGCCCCAGCATTTT.